This TCR beta chain derives from a study of identical twins. This CDR3 has 14 amino acids. Trimming removed 4 bases from V and 2 bases from J; junction bases left unmatched: 4. Germline V gene lookup returns CDR1 DFQATT and CDR2 SNEGSKA (reference sequence). A few counts support this clonotype. Its specificity is not known. All donors were healthy, and all were Caucasian. Findings of the study overall: Low generation-probability sequences were in excess among twin-shared out-of-frame alpha sequences.

TCRdb processed the 5' RACE reads anew with MiXCR; each CDR3 protein has one entry. The sample lists 450,000 or so distinct CDR3 sequences, 13% to 15% seen once, with more than 0.5% in the top ten. These data also featured in a second study, about yellow fever vaccine responses in identical twins.

The chain uses TRBV20-1 and TRBJ2-2; 7 bases line up with TRBD1. Sample: CD4+ T cells sorted from blood. The receptor's source is a woman aged 18-29 years in good health. The CDR3 DNA is TGCAGTGCTACGTTAGGGGGCAACACCGGGGAGCTGTTTTTT. Translated: CSATLGGNTGELFF.